The 21 T cell receptor beta chains given below trace back to one sample, sequenced in a study of shared clonotypes between healthy human individuals. The protocol was immunoSEQ multiplex PCR, while the TCRdb copy is restricted to in-frame clones and leaves out a portion. The profile covers about 1.5 million clones, with nearly 99% appearing a single time and 0.4% to 0.45% taken by the ten largest. Sequencing was done on a sample of naive CD4+ T cells sorted from blood. Subset specified: CD45RA+ positively selected. These receptors all come from a young man in good health.

The chain combines TRBV7-3 with TRBJ2-1; 7 nucleotides line up with TRBD1. CDR1 SGHTA and CDR2 FQGTGA come from the germline V gene. With V trimmed by 5 bases and J by 10 bases, 8 bases remained unmatched. This CDR3 contains 13 residues. The CDR3 sequence is CASSIRQGGEQFF. The DNA of the CDR3 is TGTGCCAGCAGCATAAGACAGGGCGGCGAGCAGTTCTTC.

This chain uses TRBV28 with TRBJ2-7, with TRBD1 as a possible D gene (5 bases). CDR1 MDHEN and CDR2 SYDVKM come from the germline V gene. V was shortened by 6 bases and J by 2 bases, with 17 bases between the two germline ends. The CDR3 extends over 15 amino acids. The CDR3 loop is CASRQRTRNPYEQYF. The DNA for the CDR3 is TGTGCCAGCAGACAACGGACACGCAATCCCTACGAGCAGTACTTC.

The gene calls are TRBV9 and TRBJ2-1; possibly TRBD2 for D (5 bases). CDR1 is SGDLS and CDR2 is YYNGEE in the germline V gene. The CDR3 covers 16 residues. Deletions cut 0 bases from V and 0 bases from J, with 10 bases between. The CDR3 DNA is TGTGCCAGCAGCGTAGGTACGGGGTACTCCTACAATGAGCAGTTCTTC. Residues: CASSVGTGYSYNEQFF.

This chain uses TRBV7-2 with TRBJ2-1; D perhaps matches TRBD1 (5 bases). V was clipped by 3 bases and J by 9 bases, with 18 bases between them. Germline CDR1 and CDR2: SGHTA and FQGNSA. This CDR3 has 15 amino acids. The CDR3 region is CASSFRAGYDGEQFF. The CDR3 DNA follows: TGTGCCAGCAGCTTCCGGGCAGGGTACGACGGTGAGCAGTTCTTC.

This rearrangement joins TRBV5-1 to TRBJ2-3; TRBD2 matches at 8 bases. The V gene end was trimmed by 6 bases and the J gene end by 4 bases; junction bases not matched to a gene: 10. CDR3 length: 15 amino acids. Germline CDR1 and CDR2: SGHRS and YFSETQ. CDR3 loop: CASTAGTSDADTQYF. CDR3 coding DNA: TGCGCCAGCACCGCCGGGACTAGTGACGCAGATACGCAGTATTTT.

This chain links TRBV27 with TRBJ2-2, with a tentative D call TRBD1 (5 bases). Germline assignment: CDR1 MNHEY and CDR2 SMNVEV (reference sequence). With 3 bases removed from V and 6 bases from J, the gap between germline ends came to 8 bases. This CDR3 comprises 13 residues. The DNA for the CDR3 is TGTGCCAGCAGTTTTAAGGGGTCCGGGGAGCTGTTTTTT. As protein: CASSFKGSGELFF.

The V gene is TRBV23-1, the J gene TRBJ1-5; weak D call: TRBD1 (5 bases). TRBV23-1 is given ORF status, its function remaining uncertain. Trimming removed 4 bases at V and 0 bases at J, with 22 bases between. There are 19 residues in the CDR3. CDR3 sequence reads: CASSPPGGDPRNSNQPQHF. In nucleotides, the CDR3 is TGCGCCAGCAGTCCCCCTGGGGGTGACCCGAGGAATAGCAATCAGCCCCAGCATTTT.

This chain connects TRBV5-5 to TRBJ2-1, with TRBD1 matching 7 bases. The CDR3 is made up of 16 amino acids. With 6 bases clipped from V and 4 bases from J, the junction kept 13 bases outside the gene matches. The germline gives CDR1 SGHKS, CDR2 YYEKEE (reference sequence). The CDR3 nucleotides read TGTGCCAGCAAGACAGGGCCGGGTCTCCAATACAATGAGCAGTTCTTC. Protein product: CASKTGPGLQYNEQFF. The variable domain in full, completed from reference TRBV5-5 and TRBJ2-1, reads DAGVTQSPTHLIKTRGQQVTLRCSPISGHKSVSWYQQVLGQGPQFIFQYYEKEERGRGNFPDRFSARQFPNYSSELNVNALLLGDSALYLCASKTGPGLQYNEQFFGPGTRLTVL.

The chain carries TRBV6-6 and TRBJ2-7; D unclear. Germline loops: CDR1 MNHNY, CDR2 SVGAGI (reference sequence). The CDR3 loop spans 13 amino acids. The ends were cut back, 2 bases at V and 1 base at J, with 6 bases in the middle. The CDR3 DNA reads TGTGCCAGCAGTTACCAGGCTTCCTACGAGCAGTACTTC. Protein sequence: CASSYQASYEQYF.

This chain joins TRBV18 and TRBJ2-3; D uncertain. The CDR3 runs to 14 residues. V was trimmed by 3 bases and J by 4 bases, leaving 11 bases between them. Germline loops: CDR1 KGHSH, CDR2 LQKENI. As DNA, the CDR3 is TGTGCCAGCTCACCCGCCGTTTACCCAGATACGCAGTATTTT. It translates to CASSPAVYPDTQYF.

As for this clone: At one end, the junction sequence differs from germline, possibly due to a read error. J is TRBJ2-7 and V is TRBV7-9, with TRBD2 matching over 8 bases. CDR1 SEHNR and CDR2 FQNEAQ come from the germline V gene (reference sequence). This CDR3 region has 14 residues. The CDR3 protein is CASSRTSGEYAQYF. The CDR3 DNA reads TGTGCCAGCAGCCGAACTAGCGGAGAGTACGCGCAGTACTTC.

Comments on this clone: Other DNA sequences in this sample translate to the same CDR3. The rearrangement links TRBV14 to TRBJ2-2, with D perhaps matching TRBD2 (5 bases). Germline values: CDR1 SGHDN, CDR2 FVKESK. This CDR3 comprises 13 residues. Trimming removed 3 bases at V and 4 bases at J, with 6 bases between. The CDR3, as DNA: TGTGCCAGCAGCCAGAGGGTCACCGGGGAGCTGTTTTTT. Amino acid sequence: CASSQRVTGELFF.

J is TRBJ2-2 and V is TRBV7-2; D may be TRBD1 or TRBD2 (6 bases each). The germline CDR1 and CDR2 sequences are SGHTA and FQGNSA. There are 15 residues in the CDR3. V lost 5 bases to trimming and J lost 0 bases, with 10 bases between them. The CDR3 DNA sequence: TGTGCCAGCAGCCACGGGGGCTCGAACACCGGGGAGCTGTTTTTT. The encoded protein is CASSHGGSNTGELFF.

This chain joins TRBV7-9 and TRBJ2-5, with 11 bases identical to TRBD1. The germline gives CDR1 SEHNR, CDR2 FQNEAQ (reference sequence). V was clipped by 1 base and J by 4 bases; unmatched bases: 5. There are 16 residues in the CDR3. CDR3 residues: CASSLVWDRGSETQYF. For the CDR3, the DNA is TGTGCCAGCAGCTTAGTTTGGGACAGGGGGTCAGAGACCCAGTACTTC. Supplemented by reference TRBV7-9 and TRBJ2-5, the full variable domain reads DTGVSQNPRHKITKRGQNVTFRCDPISEHNRLYWYRQTLGQGPEFLTYFQNEAQLEKSRLLSDRFSAERPKGSFSTLEIQRTEQGDSAMYLCASSLVWDRGSETQYFGPGTRLLVL.

This rearrangement joins TRBV10-3 to TRBJ2-5; 7 bases line up with TRBD1. Germline CDR1 and CDR2: ENHRY and SYGVKD. This CDR3 region has 14 residues. V was clipped by 2 bases and J by 3 bases; unmatched bases: 3. The CDR3 DNA follows: TGTGCCATCAGTGAGGTACAGGGGAAAGAGACCCAGTACTTC. Translating gives CAISEVQGKETQYF.

This chain connects TRBV6-1 to TRBJ2-3; 9 bases are shared with TRBD1. V lost 8 bases, J lost 6 bases, and 6 bases stayed unmatched. Germline V gene lookup returns CDR1 MNHNS and CDR2 SASEGT. This CDR3 comprises 13 residues. CDR3 in DNA: TGTGCCAGCGGACAGGGGATTGCGGATACGCAGTATTTT. Encoded protein: CASGQGIADTQYF.

The V gene is TRBV7-8, the J gene TRBJ2-7, with D possibly TRBD2 on 5 matching bases. CDR1 SGHVS and CDR2 FQNEAQ come from the germline V gene. The CDR3 sequence is 15 residues long. The V gene lost 5 bases and the J gene lost 5 bases, with 19 bases spanning the gap. CDR3 sequence: CASSPRASLSHEQYF. The CDR3 nucleotides are TGTGCCAGCAGCCCCCGGGCTAGCTTGTCCCACGAGCAGTACTTC.

The rearrangement uses TRBV29-1 and TRBJ2-5; D is unresolved. The CDR3 has 14 residues. Germline loops: CDR1 SQVTM, CDR2 ANQGSEA. V shed 3 bases and J shed 5 bases, with 16 bases lying between them. This CDR3 reads CSVDSRFPRETQYF. CDR3 in DNA: TGCAGCGTTGATTCCCGATTTCCAAGGGAGACCCAGTACTTC.

The V call is TRBV5-4, the J call TRBJ1-3; 10 bases fit TRBD1. J lost 0 bases, V lost 4 bases, and 7 bases had no gene match. The CDR3 spans 17 residues. Germline V gene sequence: CDR1 SGHNT, CDR2 YYREEE (reference sequence). This CDR3 reads CASSRQTGGFSGNTIYF. CDR3 nucleotides: TGTGCCAGCAGCCGGCAGACAGGGGGCTTCTCTGGAAACACCATATATTTT.

Comments on this clone: Other nucleotide sequences from this sample produce the same CDR3. The rearrangement uses TRBV6-1 and TRBJ2-7, with no clear D. The CDR3 loop spans 12 amino acids. Germline loops: CDR1 MNHNS, CDR2 SASEGT. V was cut by 2 bases and J by 4 bases, with 6 bases left in between. The CDR3 protein is CASSELGYEQYF. DNA of the CDR3: TGTGCCAGCAGTGAACTGGGTTACGAGCAGTACTTC.

The J gene is TRBJ2-5, the V gene TRBV28; D is unclear. V was pared by 0 bases and J by 0 bases, with 2 bases between. Looked up from germline, CDR1 is MDHEN and CDR2 is SYDVKM. This CDR3 is 13 amino acids long. In DNA form, the CDR3 reads TGTGCCAGCAGTTTATGGTACCAAGAGACCCAGTACTTC. Translation: CASSLWYQETQYF.